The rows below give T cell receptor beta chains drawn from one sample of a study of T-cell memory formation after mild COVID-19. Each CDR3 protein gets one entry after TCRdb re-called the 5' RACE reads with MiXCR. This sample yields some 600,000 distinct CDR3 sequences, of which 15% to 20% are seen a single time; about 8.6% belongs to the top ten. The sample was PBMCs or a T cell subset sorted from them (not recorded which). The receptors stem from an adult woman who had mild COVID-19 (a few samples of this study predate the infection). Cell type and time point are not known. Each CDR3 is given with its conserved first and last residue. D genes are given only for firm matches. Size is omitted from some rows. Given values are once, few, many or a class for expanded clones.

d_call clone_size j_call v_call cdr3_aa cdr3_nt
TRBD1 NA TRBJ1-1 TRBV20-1 CSASRGRRTTEAFF TGCAGTGCCAGCAGGGGGCGCCGGACCACTGAAGCTTTCTTT
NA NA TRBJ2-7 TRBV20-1 CSARRGLYEQYF TGCAGTGCTAGACGGGGGCTCTACGAGCAGTACTTC
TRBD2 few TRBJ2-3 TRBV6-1 CASTPSGGLDTQYF TGTGCCAGCACCCCTAGCGGGGGATTAGATACGCAGTATTTT
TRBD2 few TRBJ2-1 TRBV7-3 CASSFTGGADEQFF TGTGCCAGCAGCTTTACCGGGGGGGCCGATGAGCAGTTCTTC
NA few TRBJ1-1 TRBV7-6 CASSFPATESSNTEAFF TGTGCCAGCAGCTTCCCGGCGACAGAGTCCTCGAACACTGAAGCTTTCTTT
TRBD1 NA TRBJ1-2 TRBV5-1 CASSLDGRGYGYTF TGCGCCAGCAGCTTGGACGGCAGGGGGTATGGCTACACCTTC
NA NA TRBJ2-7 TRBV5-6 CASSLASVADLYEQYF TGTGCCAGCAGCTTGGCCAGCGTTGCCGACCTTTACGAGCAGTACTTC
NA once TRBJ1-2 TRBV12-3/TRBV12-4 CASSSRTRGYTF TGTGCCAGCAGTTCCCGGACTCGGGGCTACACCTTC
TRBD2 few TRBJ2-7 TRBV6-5 CAAESAGGYEQYF TGTGCCGCAGAGTCTGCGGGAGGCTACGAGCAGTACTTC
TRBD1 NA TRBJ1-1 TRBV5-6 CASSPGTGAMMNTEAFF TGTGCCAGCAGCCCCGGGACAGGGGCGATGATGAACACTGAAGCTTTCTTT
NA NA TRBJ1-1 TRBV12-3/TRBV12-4 CASSPRDRRVVNTEAFF TGTGCCAGCAGCCCCAGGGATCGTAGGGTGGTGAACACTGAAGCTTTCTTT
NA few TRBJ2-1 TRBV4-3 CASSQEVGSLVNEQFF TGCGCCAGCAGCCAAGAAGTCGGGTCCTTGGTGAATGAGCAGTTCTTC
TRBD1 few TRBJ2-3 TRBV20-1 CSATMTGARGDTQYF TGCAGTGCTACGATGACAGGGGCGAGGGGAGATACGCAGTATTTT
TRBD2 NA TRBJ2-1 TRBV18 CASSPSGEGEQFF TGTGCCAGCTCACCGAGTGGGGAGGGTGAGCAGTTCTTC
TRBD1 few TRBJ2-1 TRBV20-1 CSALLHGTGNLMGEQFF TGCAGTGCTCTCCTCCACGGGACAGGGAATTTGATGGGTGAGCAGTTCTTC
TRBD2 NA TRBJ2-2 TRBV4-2 CASSQDPRLAGGPELTGELFF TGTGCCAGCAGCCAAGATCCCAGACTAGCGGGGGGGCCCGAGCTCACCGGGGAGCTGTTTTTT
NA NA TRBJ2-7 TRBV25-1 CASTGPSSYEQYF TGTGCCAGCACCGGCCCGTCCTCCTACGAGCAGTACTTC
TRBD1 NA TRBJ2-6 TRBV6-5 CASSRGQGSGANVLTF TGTGCCAGCAGTCGGGGACAGGGTTCTGGGGCCAACGTCCTGACTTTC
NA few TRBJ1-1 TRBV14 CASSPGVHTEAFF TGTGCCAGCAGCCCAGGGGTGCACACTGAAGCTTTCTTT
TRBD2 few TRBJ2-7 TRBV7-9 CASSTSGRPSYEQYF TGTGCCAGCAGCACCAGCGGGAGGCCCTCCTACGAGCAGTACTTC
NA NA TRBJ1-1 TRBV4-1 CASSQTAYGNTEAFF TGCGCCAGCAGCCAAACCGCGTACGGGAACACTGAAGCTTTCTTT
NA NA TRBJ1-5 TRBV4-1 CASSQGRGGGNQPQHF TGCGCCAGCAGCCAAGGGAGGGGGGGCGGCAATCAGCCCCAGCATTTT
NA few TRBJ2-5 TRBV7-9 CASSSSFHLPNQETQYF TGTGCCAGCAGCTCCTCATTCCACCTTCCGAACCAAGAGACCCAGTACTTC
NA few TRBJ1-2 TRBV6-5 CASTGGWGYTF TGTGCCAGCACGGGGGGCTGGGGCTACACCTTC
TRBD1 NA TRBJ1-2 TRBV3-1 CASSHSGQLHGYTF TGTGCCAGCAGCCACTCGGGACAGCTTCATGGCTACACCTTC
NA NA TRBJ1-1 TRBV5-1 CASSLASLVRYTEAFF TGCGCCAGCAGCTTGGCCTCTTTAGTCAGGTACACTGAAGCTTTCTTT
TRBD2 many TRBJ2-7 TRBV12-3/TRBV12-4 CASSLARGGSSYEQYF TGTGCCAGCAGTTTAGCAAGGGGAGGGTCCTCCTACGAGCAGTACTTC
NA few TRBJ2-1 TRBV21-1 CASSEDANEQFF TGTGCCAGCAGCGAGGACGCCAATGAGCAGTTCTTC
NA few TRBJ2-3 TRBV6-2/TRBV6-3 CASSPPGIGTQYF TGTGCCAGCAGCCCCCCGGGGATCGGTACGCAGTATTTT
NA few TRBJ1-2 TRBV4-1 CASSQPDNANYGYTF TGCGCCAGCAGCCAACCGGACAATGCTAACTATGGCTACACCTTC
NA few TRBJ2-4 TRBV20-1 CSARVDGWEKNIQYF TGCAGTGCTAGAGTAGACGGCTGGGAGAAAAACATTCAGTACTTC
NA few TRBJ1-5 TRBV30 CAWNRGGNNQPQHF TGTGCCTGGAATAGGGGGGGGAACAATCAGCCCCAGCATTTT
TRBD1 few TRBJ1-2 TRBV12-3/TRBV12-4 CASTSDRGLYGYTF TGTGCCAGCACCTCGGACAGGGGCCTCTATGGCTACACCTTC
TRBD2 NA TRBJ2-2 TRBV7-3 CASSQVAGVAGELFF TGTGCCAGCAGCCAAGTAGCGGGAGTTGCCGGGGAGCTGTTTTTT
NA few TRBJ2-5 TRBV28 CASEGLQETQYF TGTGCCAGCGAAGGACTCCAAGAGACCCAGTACTTC
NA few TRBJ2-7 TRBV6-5 CASSNWYEQYF TGTGCCAGCAGCAATTGGTACGAGCAGTACTTC
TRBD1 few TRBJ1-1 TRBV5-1 CASSPDRGLSEAFF TGCGCCAGCAGCCCGGACAGGGGGCTCTCTGAAGCTTTCTTT
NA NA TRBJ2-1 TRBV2 CASTPTASGLSYNEQFF TGTGCCAGCACTCCAACGGCCAGCGGTCTTTCCTACAATGAGCAGTTCTTC
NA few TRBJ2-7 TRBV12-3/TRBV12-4 CASSATGIEQYF TGTGCCAGCAGCGCAACAGGGATTGAGCAGTACTTC
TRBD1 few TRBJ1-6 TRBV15 CATSRDVRTGSSGSPLHF TGTGCCACCAGCAGAGATGTAAGGACAGGGTCTTCGGGTTCACCCCTCCACTTT
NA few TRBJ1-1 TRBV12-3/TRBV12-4 CASSPASGTEAFF TGTGCCAGCAGCCCGGCGAGCGGGACTGAAGCTTTCTTT
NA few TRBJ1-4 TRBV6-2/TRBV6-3 CASSLRTVSYEKLFF TGTGCCAGCAGTCTACGGACCGTCAGTTATGAAAAACTGTTTTTT
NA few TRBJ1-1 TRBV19 CASSIVQNTEAFF TGTGCCAGTAGTATCGTGCAGAACACTGAAGCTTTCTTT
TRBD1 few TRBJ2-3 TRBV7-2 CASRAGGATDTQYF TGTGCCAGCAGGGCAGGGGGCGCGACAGATACGCAGTATTTT
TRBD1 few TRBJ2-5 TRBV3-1 CASSRSQGALGF TGTGCCAGCAGCCGCTCACAGGGGGCCCTCGGGTTC